This T cell receptor (beta chain) derives from a study of cytomegalovirus exposure and HLA in healthy donors. Notes on this clone: Its specificity is not known.

The PCR used 60 Vbeta and 13 Jbeta primers. Sequencing used immunoSEQ multiplex PCR; TCRdb keeps in-frame clones, though not all of them. Altogether tens of thousands of clones are present, roughly 70% being singletons, with the ten largest covering roughly 11%. This CDR3 is 14 amino acids long. Germline CDR1 and CDR2: SGHTS and YDEGEE. V lost 4 bases to trimming and J lost 4 bases; unmatched junction nucleotides: 4. Whole-study results and caveats: Sequencing likely generated an artifact that appeared as a cluster of highly shared sequence variants.

The receptor comes from a woman aged 25 to 39 in good health and CMV-seronegative. The sample taken for sequencing was PBMCs. V usage is TRBV5-8 and J usage is TRBJ2-3; 9 bases are a match to TRBD1. The CDR3 nucleotides read TGTGCCAGCAGCCCACAGGGGGCCGCAGATACGCAGTATTTT. It codes for CASSPQGAADTQYF.